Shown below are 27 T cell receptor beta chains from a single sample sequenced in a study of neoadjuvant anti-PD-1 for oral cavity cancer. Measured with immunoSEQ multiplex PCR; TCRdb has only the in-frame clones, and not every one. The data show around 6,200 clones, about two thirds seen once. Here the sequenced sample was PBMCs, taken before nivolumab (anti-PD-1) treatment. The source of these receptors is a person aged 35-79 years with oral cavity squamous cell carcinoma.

The CDR3 sequence: CASSHDGQAPYSNQPQHF. In DNA form, the CDR3 reads TGTGCCAGCAGCCATGACGGACAGGCGCCCTATAGCAATCAGCCCCAGCATTTT. J is TRBJ1-5 and V is TRBV7-3, with 7 nucleotides matching TRBD1. There are 18 residues in the CDR3. With 5 bases clipped from V and 0 bases from J, the junction kept 13 bases outside the gene matches. The germline CDR1 and CDR2 sequences are SGHTA and FQGTGA.

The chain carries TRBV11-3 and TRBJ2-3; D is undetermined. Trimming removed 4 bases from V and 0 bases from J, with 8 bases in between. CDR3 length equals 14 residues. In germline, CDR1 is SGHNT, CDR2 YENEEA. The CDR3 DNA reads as TGTGCCAGCAGCTATCAGACTAGCACAGATACGCAGTATTTT. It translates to CASSYQTSTDTQYF.

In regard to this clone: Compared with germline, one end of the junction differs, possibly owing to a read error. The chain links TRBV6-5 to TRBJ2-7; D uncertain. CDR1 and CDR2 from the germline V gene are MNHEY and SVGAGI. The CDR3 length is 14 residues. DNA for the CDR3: TGTGCCAGCAGCTTCGGGTTCGGTAGGCCCGCGGATGACTTC. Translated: CASSFGFGRPADDF.

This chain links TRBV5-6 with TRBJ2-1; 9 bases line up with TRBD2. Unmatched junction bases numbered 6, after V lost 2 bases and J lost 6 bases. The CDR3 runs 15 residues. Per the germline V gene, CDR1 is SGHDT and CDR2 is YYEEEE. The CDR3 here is CASSFGLALGNEQFF. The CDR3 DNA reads TGTGCCAGCAGCTTCGGACTAGCGTTGGGCAATGAGCAGTTCTTC.

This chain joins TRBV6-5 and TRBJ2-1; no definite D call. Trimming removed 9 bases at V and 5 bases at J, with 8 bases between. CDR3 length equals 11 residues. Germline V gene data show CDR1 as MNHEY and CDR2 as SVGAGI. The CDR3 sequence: CASSRHNEQFF. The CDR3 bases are TGTGCCAGTAGCAGACACAATGAGCAGTTCTTC.

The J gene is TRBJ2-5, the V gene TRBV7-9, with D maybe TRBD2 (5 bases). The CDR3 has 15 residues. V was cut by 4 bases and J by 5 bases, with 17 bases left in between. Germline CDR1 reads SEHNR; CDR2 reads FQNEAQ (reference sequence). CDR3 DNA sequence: TGTGCCAGCAGCTCTCGGACTGCTGCGGAGGAGACCCAGTACTTC. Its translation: CASSSRTAAEETQYF.

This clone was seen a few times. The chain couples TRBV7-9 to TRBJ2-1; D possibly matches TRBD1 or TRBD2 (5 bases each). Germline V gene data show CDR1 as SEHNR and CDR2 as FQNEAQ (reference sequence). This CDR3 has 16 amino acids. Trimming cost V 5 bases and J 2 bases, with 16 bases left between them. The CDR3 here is CASSATPGTTYNEQFF. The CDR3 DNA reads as TGTGCCAGCAGCGCTACTCCCGGGACGACCTACAATGAGCAGTTCTTC.

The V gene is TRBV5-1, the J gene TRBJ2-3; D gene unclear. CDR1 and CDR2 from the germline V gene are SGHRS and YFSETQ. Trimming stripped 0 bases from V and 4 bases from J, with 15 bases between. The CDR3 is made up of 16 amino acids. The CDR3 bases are TGCGCCAGCAGCTTGGTCGGTGCATATGCACCAGATACGCAGTATTTT. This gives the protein CASSLVGAYAPDTQYF.

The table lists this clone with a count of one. The CDR3 sequence is CASSDSGGADLTDTQYF. CDR3 in DNA: TGTGCCAGCAGCGACTCCGGAGGGGCCGATCTCACAGATACGCAGTATTTT. The V gene is TRBV9, the J gene TRBJ2-3; perhaps TRBD2 as D (6 bases). CDR3 size: 17 residues. Germline values: CDR1 SGDLS, CDR2 YYNGEE. Deletions cut 3 bases from V and 2 bases from J, with 19 bases between.

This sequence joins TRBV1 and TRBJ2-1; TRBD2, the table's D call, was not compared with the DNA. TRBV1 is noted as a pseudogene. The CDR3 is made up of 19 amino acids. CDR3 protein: CTSSQSGLAGEMAYNEQFF. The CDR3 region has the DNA TGCACCAGCAGCCAGTCGGGACTAGCGGGGGAGATGGCCTACAATGAGCAGTTCTTC.

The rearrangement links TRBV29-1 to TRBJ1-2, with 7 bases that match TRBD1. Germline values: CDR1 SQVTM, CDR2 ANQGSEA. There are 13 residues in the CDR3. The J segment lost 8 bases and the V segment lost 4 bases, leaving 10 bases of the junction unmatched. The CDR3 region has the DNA TGCAGCGTTGGGTCCCCGGGACAGTCGGGCTACACCTTC. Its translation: CSVGSPGQSGYTF. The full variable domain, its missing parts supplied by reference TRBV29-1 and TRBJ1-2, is SAVISQKPSRDICQRGTSLTIQCQVDSQVTMMFWYRQQPGQSLTLIATANQGSEATYESGFVIDKFPISRPNLTFSTLTVSNMSPEDSSIYLCSVGSPGQSGYTFGSGTRLTVV.

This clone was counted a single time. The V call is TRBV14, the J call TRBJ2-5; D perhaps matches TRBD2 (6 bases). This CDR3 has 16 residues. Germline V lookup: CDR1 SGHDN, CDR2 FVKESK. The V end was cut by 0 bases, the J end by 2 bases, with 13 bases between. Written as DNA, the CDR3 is TGTGCCAGCAGCCAAGAGCTAGGGGACTGGCAAGAGACCCAGTACTTC. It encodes CASSQELGDWQETQYF.

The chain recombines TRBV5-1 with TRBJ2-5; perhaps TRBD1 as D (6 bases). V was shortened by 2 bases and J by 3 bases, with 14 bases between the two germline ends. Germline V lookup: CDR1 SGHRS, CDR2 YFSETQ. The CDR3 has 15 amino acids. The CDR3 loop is CASSFLRGVKETQYF. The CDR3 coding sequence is TGCGCCAGCAGCTTCCTCAGGGGTGTCAAAGAGACCCAGTACTTC.

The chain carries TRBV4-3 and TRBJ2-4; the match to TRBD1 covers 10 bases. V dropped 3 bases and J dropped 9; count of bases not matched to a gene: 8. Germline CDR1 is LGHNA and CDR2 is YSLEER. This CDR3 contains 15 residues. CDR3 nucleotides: TGCGCCAGCAGCCAGGGACAGGGGTTAATGAGCATTCAGTACTTC. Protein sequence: CASSQGQGLMSIQYF.

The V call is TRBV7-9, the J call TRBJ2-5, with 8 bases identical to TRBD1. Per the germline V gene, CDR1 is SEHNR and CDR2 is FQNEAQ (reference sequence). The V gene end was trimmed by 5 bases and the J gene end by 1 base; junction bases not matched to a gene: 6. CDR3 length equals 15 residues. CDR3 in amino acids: CASSQRTGTQETQYF. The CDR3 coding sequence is TGTGCCAGCAGCCAACGGACAGGGACCCAAGAGACCCAGTACTTC.

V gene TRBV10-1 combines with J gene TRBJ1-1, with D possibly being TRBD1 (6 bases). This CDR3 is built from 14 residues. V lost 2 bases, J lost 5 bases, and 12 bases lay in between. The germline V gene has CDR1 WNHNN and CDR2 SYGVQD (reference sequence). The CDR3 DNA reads TGCGCCAGCAGTGAGGGACAGTCCAGGACTGAAGCTTTCTTT. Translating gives CASSEGQSRTEAFF.

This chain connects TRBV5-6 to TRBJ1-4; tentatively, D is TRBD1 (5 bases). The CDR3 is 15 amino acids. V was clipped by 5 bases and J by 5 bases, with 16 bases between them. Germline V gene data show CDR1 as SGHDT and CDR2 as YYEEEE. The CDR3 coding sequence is TGTGCCAGCAGTCCCAACAGGTTACCCAATGAAAAACTGTTTTTT. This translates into CASSPNRLPNEKLFF.

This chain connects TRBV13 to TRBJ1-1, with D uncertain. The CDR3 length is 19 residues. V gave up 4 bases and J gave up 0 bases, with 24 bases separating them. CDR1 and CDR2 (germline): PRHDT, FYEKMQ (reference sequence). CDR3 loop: CASSSEQFRVGLVNTEAFF. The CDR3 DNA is TGTGCCAGCAGCTCAGAACAGTTCCGGGTCGGCTTGGTGAACACTGAAGCTTTCTTT.

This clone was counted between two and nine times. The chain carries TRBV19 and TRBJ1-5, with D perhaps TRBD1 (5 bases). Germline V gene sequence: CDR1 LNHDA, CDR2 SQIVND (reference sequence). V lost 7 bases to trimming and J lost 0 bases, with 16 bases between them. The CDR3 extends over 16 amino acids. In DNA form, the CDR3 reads TGTGCCAGTAAAGGGGCCGGGGGGTATAGCAATCAGCCCCAGCATTTT. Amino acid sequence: CASKGAGGYSNQPQHF.

This CDR3 reads CAWSVGAEAFF. The CDR3 nucleotides read TGTGCCTGGAGTGTAGGGGCCGAAGCTTTCTTT. The chain has TRBV30 and TRBJ1-1, with D possibly being TRBD1 (5 bases). The CDR3 consists of 11 residues. Germline loops: CDR1 GTSNPN, CDR2 SVGIG (reference sequence). V was cut by 0 bases and J by 8 bases, with 7 bases left in between.

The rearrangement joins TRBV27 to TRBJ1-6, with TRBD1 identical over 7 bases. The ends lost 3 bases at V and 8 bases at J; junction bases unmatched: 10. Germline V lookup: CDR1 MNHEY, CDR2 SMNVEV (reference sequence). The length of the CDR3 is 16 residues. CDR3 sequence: CASSFQSGGGDSPLHF. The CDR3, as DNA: TGTGCCAGCAGTTTCCAATCAGGGGGAGGTGATTCACCCCTCCACTTT.

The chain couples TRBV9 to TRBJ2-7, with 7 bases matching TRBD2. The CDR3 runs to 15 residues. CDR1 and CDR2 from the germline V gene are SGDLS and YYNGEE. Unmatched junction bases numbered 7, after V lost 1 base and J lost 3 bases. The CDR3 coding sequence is TGTGCCAGCAGCGTACTAGCGGAAGATCTCTACGAGCAGTACTTC. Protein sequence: CASSVLAEDLYEQYF.

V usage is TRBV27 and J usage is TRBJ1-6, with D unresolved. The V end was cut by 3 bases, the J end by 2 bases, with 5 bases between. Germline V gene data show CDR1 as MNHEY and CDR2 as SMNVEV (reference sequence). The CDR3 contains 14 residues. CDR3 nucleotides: TGTGCCAGCAGTTTTGAACCCTATAATTCACCCCTCCACTTT. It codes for CASSFEPYNSPLHF.

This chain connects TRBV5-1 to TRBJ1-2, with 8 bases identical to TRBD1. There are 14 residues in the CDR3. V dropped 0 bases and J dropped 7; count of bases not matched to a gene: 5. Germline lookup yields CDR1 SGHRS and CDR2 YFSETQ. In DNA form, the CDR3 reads TGCGCCAGCAGCTTGGTCTCAGGGGGCGTTGGCTACACCTTC. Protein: CASSLVSGGVGYTF.

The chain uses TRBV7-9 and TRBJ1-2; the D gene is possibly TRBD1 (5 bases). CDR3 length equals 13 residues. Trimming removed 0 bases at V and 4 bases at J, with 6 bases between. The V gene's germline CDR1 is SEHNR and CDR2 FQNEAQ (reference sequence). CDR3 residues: CASSLAGGYGYTF. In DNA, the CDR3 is TGTGCCAGCAGCTTAGCCGGGGGCTATGGCTACACCTTC.

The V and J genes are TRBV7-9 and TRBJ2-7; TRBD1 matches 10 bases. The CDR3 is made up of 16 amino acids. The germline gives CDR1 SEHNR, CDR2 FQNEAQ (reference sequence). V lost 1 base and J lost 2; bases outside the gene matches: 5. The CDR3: CASSLGTGGQTYEQYF. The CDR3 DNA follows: TGTGCCAGCAGCTTAGGGACAGGGGGACAAACCTACGAGCAGTACTTC.

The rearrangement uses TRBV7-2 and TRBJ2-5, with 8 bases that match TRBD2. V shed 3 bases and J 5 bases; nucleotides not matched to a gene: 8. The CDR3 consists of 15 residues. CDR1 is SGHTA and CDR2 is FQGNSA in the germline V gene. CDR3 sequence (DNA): TGTGCCAGCAGCTTTAGTAGCGGGGCGTTCGAGACCCAGTACTTC. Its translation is CASSFSSGAFETQYF.